This TCR beta chain appears in the sequencing data of a study of blood T cell repertoires in COVID-19 (TCRdb year 2020). In terms of the full investigation: Collaborator samples came from the United States, Italy and Spain and covered acute and convalescent phases of COVID-19. The material from the prospective study consisted of cDNA or gDNA derived from T cells, B-cell-depleted T cells, or PBMCs. The repertoires were released in a freely available public database meant as a resource for research on the immune response to SARS-CoV-2. A de-identified subject ID, COVID-19 status, age in years and sex were almost always included in the sample metadata. Where HLA class I and class II types were available, the types were taken from metadata supplied by the sample provider, not from assay-based typing. Samples came from the ongoing ImmuneRACE study (first 160 participants) plus 1,254 subjects from 6 global collaborators. Deeply sampled blood TCRbeta repertoires from subjects exposed to, actively infected with, or recovered from COVID-19 were included in the dataset. The full study reports these points: How much clinical and demographic metadata was included differed by source and by participant, and the metadata was provided uncurated.

The immunoSEQ Assay, a bias-controlled multiplex PCR, was used to amplify TCRbeta CDR3 regions from genomic DNA. Per the authors' processing: The number of nucleated cells in each sample was estimated from the amplification of reference gene primers within the assay. Sequence reads were collapsed and filtered to measure the absolute abundance of every unique TCRbeta CDR3 rearrangement. For each sample, productive Simpson clonality was calculated by taking the square root of Simpson's diversity index across productive rearrangements. TCRdb limited this immuneACCESS table to in-frame rearrangements with V and J called. A share of clones is missing; checked studies link under half to unresolved V genes, and the rest is unexplained. The V and J calls and the clone size are those of that table, but D and trimming were determined from the DNA. This sample gives roughly 200,000 clones in total; around 86% of them show up just once. Approximately 6% of the sample goes to the ten largest clones.

V lost 1 base and J lost 4 bases, and the count of bases not matched to a germline gene is 2. Taken from the germline V gene, the CDR1 and CDR2 loops are SGHVS and FNYEAQ. The CDR3 starts with the cysteine, ends with the phenylalanine, and has 15 residues. Only the CDR3 portion is preserved as DNA: 45 bases, with reading frame beginning at the first base. The collaborating institutions used their own protocols to collect whole blood in K2EDTA tubes. Collaborator samples were shipped for TCRbeta analysis as frozen whole blood, isolated PBMCs, or DNA extracted from either sample type. This clone came up a few times. Its antigen is not yet known. The input lacks base qualities; no much larger clone sits a single base away.

Sequences were obtained from peripheral blood. Rearrangement joined TRBV7-6 to TRBJ2-7, and 12 junctional nucleotides match TRBD2. The TCR was taken from an older man with acute or convalescent COVID-19. The DNA reads as follows: TGTGCCAGCAGCTTAGTACTAGCGGGAGGATACGAGCAGTACTTC. Its protein is CASSLVLAGGYEQYF.